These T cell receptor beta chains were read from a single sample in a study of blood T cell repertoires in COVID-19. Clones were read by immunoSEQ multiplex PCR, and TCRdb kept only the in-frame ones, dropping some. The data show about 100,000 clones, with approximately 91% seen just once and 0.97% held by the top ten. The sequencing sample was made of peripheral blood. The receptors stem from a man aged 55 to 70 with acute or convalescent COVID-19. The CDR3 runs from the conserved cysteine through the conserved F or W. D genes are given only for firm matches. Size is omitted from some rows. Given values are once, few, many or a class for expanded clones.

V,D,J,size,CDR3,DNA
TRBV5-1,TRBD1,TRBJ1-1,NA,CASSSQGAGAEAFF,TGCGCCAGCAGCTCACAGGGGGCCGGGGCTGAAGCTTTCTTT
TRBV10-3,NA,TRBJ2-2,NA,CAIKSTGELFF,TGTGCCATCAAATCGACCGGGGAGCTGTTTTTT
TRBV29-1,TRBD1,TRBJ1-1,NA,CSVVPGQAPGEAFF,TGCAGCGTTGTACCAGGACAGGCGCCTGGTGAAGCTTTCTTT
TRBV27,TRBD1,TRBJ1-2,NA,CASSPHRGESYGYTF,TGTGCCAGCAGTCCGCACAGGGGAGAGAGCTATGGCTACACCTTC
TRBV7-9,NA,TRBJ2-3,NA,CASSLFTGPGTDTQYF,TGTGCCAGCAGCTTATTCACAGGGCCGGGCACAGATACGCAGTATTTT
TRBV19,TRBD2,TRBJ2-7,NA,CASSMRTRDEQYF,TGTGCCAGTAGTATGCGGACTAGAGACGAGCAGTACTTC
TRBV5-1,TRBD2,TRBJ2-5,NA,CASSLVAGGRGGETQYF,TGCGCCAGCAGCTTGGTGGCGGGAGGGAGAGGGGGAGAGACCCAGTACTTC
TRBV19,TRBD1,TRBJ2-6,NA,CASRLQGAWFGANVLTF,TGTGCCAGTAGGTTACAGGGGGCATGGTTTGGGGCCAACGTCCTGACTTTC
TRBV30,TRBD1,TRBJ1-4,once,CALGGPKQKLFF,TGTGCCTTAGGGGGCCCCAAACAAAAACTGTTTTTT
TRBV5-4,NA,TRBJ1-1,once,CASSSPRGNTEAFF,TGTGCCAGCAGCTCCCCCCGGGGGAACACTGAAGCTTTCTTT
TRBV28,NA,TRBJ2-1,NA,CASSSPSHNEQFF,TGTGCCAGCAGCTCCCCCTCTCACAATGAGCAGTTCTTC
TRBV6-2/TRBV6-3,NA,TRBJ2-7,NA,CASSFLPYEQYF,TGTGCCAGCAGTTTCCTACCCTACGAGCAGTACTTC
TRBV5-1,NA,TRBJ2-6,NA,CASSPPTGFGANVLTF,TGCGCCAGCAGCCCCCCCACAGGTTTTGGGGCCAACGTCCTGACTTTC
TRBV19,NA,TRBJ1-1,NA,CASIRQFNTEAFF,TGTGCCAGTATTAGACAGTTTAACACTGAAGCTTTCTTT
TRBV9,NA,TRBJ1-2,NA,CASSPGLMEGGYTF,TGTGCCAGCAGCCCCGGACTTATGGAGGGTGGCTACACCTTC
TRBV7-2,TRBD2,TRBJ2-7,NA,CASSPNLADEQYF,TGTGCCAGCAGCCCGAACCTAGCGGACGAGCAGTACTTC
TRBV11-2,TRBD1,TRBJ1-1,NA,CASSLGGAGGTEAFF,TGTGCCAGCAGCTTAGGGGGCGCAGGGGGCACTGAAGCTTTCTTT
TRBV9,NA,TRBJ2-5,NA,CASSVGAGVTQETQYF,TGTGCCAGCAGCGTAGGGGCAGGGGTCACCCAAGAGACCCAGTACTTC
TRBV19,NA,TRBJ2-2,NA,CASTGTLNTGELFF,TGTGCCAGTACAGGGACACTGAACACCGGGGAGCTGTTTTTT
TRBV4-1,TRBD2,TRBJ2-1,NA,CASSQGASGSYNEQFF,TGCGCCAGCAGCCAGGGGGCTAGCGGGAGCTACAATGAGCAGTTCTTC
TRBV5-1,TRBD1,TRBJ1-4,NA,CASSPTGLREKLFF,TGCGCCAGCAGCCCGACAGGGCTTCGTGAAAAACTGTTTTTT
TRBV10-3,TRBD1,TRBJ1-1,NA,CAMRDPTGEATEAFF,TGTGCCATGAGAGACCCTACAGGGGAGGCGACTGAAGCTTTCTTT
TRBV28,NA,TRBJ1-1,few,CASKVGGDGERTEAFF,TGTGCCAGCAAAGTAGGGGGGGACGGGGAGAGGACTGAAGCTTTCTTT
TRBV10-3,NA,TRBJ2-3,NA,CAIMRTADLNTQYF,TGTGCCATCATGCGGACTGCGGATCTAAATACGCAGTATTTT
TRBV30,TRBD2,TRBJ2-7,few,CAWRWASGSPEQYF,TGTGCCTGGAGATGGGCTAGCGGGAGCCCCGAGCAGTACTTC
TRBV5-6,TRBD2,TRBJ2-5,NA,CASSLRRGSERETQYF,TGTGCCAGCAGCTTGAGGCGCGGGAGTGAAAGAGAGACCCAGTACTTC